This T cell receptor (beta chain) was observed in a study of blood T cells in healthy people across ages. Germline CDR1 reads DFQATT; CDR2 reads SNEGSKA (reference sequence). V lost 6 bases and J 10 bases, leaving 22 bases between the germline ends. There are 14 residues in the CDR3. Then a second PCR, running roughly 6 to 12 cycles, was carried out with a sample-barcoded 5' primer and a J-beta primer mix. All cDNA molecules were each tagged by a template-switch adaptor with 12 random nucleotides. TCRdb redid the calling of the 5' RACE reads with MiXCR, one entry per CDR3 protein. The repertoire consists of about 1,400,000 distinct CDR3 sequences, with approximately 42% occurring once and the leading ten covering 7.9%.

The receptor was derived from a woman under 30 in good health. The genes are TRBV20-1 and TRBJ2-1; D is possibly TRBD1 or TRBD2 (5 bases each). Sequencing used blood. CDR3 DNA sequence: TGCAGTGCAACTCACCGGGACCACTCCTACGAGCAGTTCTTC. Protein: CSATHRDHSYEQFF.